This TCR beta chain was found in a study of T cells in women clearing cervical HPV infection. Notes on the study in general: TRBV6-7 relative abundance averaged approximately 0.11% in cases and 0.16% in controls.

About this clone: Its antigen is unknown. The read ends 3 residues before the CDR3 terminus; that terminus is restored from the germline J gene.

V was pared by 4 bases and J by 7 bases, with 20 bases between. The CDR3 spans 16 residues. The germline V gene has CDR1 MGHRA and CDR2 YSYEKL. Clones were read by immunoSEQ multiplex PCR, and TCRdb kept only the in-frame ones, dropping some. The sample features more than 20,000 clones, with around 5% in its top ten. Dot-blot hybridization genotyped cervical HPV amplified with MY09/MY11 PCR. The specimen sequenced was blood buffy coat. The V call is TRBV4-1, the J call TRBJ2-1; D possibly corresponds to TRBD1 (5 bases). The sequence derives from a woman aged 18-69 years with a cervical HPV16 infection that either progressed to CIN3+ or cleared (not recorded which). The CDR3 DNA, read in part, is TGCGCCAGCAGCCCGACGACAAGGGGCATTTGGAATGAG. Translation gives CASSPTTRGIWNE. The full CDR3 is CASSPTTRGIWNEQFF.